This T cell receptor (beta chain) was captured by sequencing in a study of T cell clonotyping in hematopoietic cell transplantation. Points on this clone: Its antigen remains unknown.

The table came from immunoSEQ multiplex PCR; TCRdb's copy has only in-frame clones and leaves some out. The sample holds tens of thousands of clones, around 93% seen once. The CDR3 sequence is 15 residues long. Germline assignment: CDR1 SGHRS and CDR2 YFSETQ. V was clipped by 0 bases and J by 6 bases, with 12 bases between them. Time point meaning: recipient sample about 28 days before transplant, after cytoreduction. Study results and limitations: Pathologically expanded recipient clonotypes increased progressively from day 30 to day 180 as diversity fell. Few recipient clonotypes overlapped donors; over 95% were de novo at given depth.

The sequence was collected from a man aged 50 to 60 with acute myeloid leukemia. Some clones in this sample may be carry-over from other donors' samples. The V and J genes are TRBV5-1 and TRBJ2-2; TRBD1 is a possible D gene (6 bases). Here the sequenced sample was peripheral blood mononuclear cells, taken before stem cell transplant. DNA for the CDR3: TGCGCCAGCAGCTTGGTGGTTGAGGGGGCCGGGGAGCTGTTTTTT. It codes for CASSLVVEGAGELFF.